The present entry profiles one TCR beta chain with its context. Antigen specificity is unknown. This CDR3 has 13 residues. CDR1 is SEHNR, CDR2 FQNEAQ, per germline (reference sequence). Between the trimmed V and J ends, which lost 2 bases and 8 bases, there was a span of 7 bases. 5'RACE template switching produced TCR cDNA carrying a universal primer site and UMIs. TCRdb re-derived calls from the 5' RACE reads in MiXCR, one entry per CDR3 protein. The sample shows around 360,000 distinct CDR3 sequences, around a tenth of them seen only once. The data belong to a study of T cells after yellow fever vaccination. General observations from the study: Clones from primary vaccination mostly reappeared after the booster (roughly 95% CD4, under 90% CD8). Contaminants from the bulk population, in the form of abundant clonotypes, could be found in FACS-sorted repertoires.

This receptor was obtained from a man between 18 and 29 years old who received the YFV17D yellow fever vaccine. This specimen consisted of PBMCs, obtained on the day of the first yellow fever vaccination. This rearrangement joins TRBV7-9 to TRBJ1-6, with D unresolved. The CDR3 is CASSLLADSPLHF. The CDR3 DNA reads TGTGCCAGCAGCTTACTAGCAGATTCACCCCTCCACTTT.